These 13 T cell receptor beta chains share one sample of origin, sequenced in a study of early T cells in non-severe SARS-CoV-2 infection. TCRdb reprocessed the 5' RACE reads via MiXCR and lists one record per CDR3 protein. The data show tens of thousands of distinct CDR3 sequences, approximately 13% seen once. The specimen sequenced was whole blood. These receptors were obtained from an adult who was a healthcare worker with PCR-confirmed SARS-CoV-2 infection or an uninfected control (not recorded which).

This clonotype was observed many times. CDR3 bases: TGCAGCGGCGGGACAACCCGGGAAGAGACCCAGTACTTC. Its protein product is CSGGTTREETQYF. The gene calls are TRBV29-1 and TRBJ2-5; the D gene could be TRBD1 or TRBD2 (6 bases each). The V gene lost 7 bases and the J gene lost 3 bases, with 15 bases spanning the gap. Germline V gene lookup returns CDR1 SQVTM and CDR2 ANQGSEA. This CDR3 contains 13 residues.

This clonotype appeared a few times. V usage is TRBV29-1 and J usage is TRBJ1-2; unclear D gene. Germline V gives CDR1 SQVTM, CDR2 ANQGSEA. V was shortened by 6 bases and J by 6 bases, with 8 bases between the two germline ends. The CDR3 length is 10 residues. CDR3 loop: CSVGGHGYTF. CDR3 bases: TGCAGCGTGGGAGGTCATGGCTACACCTTC. The entire variable domain, with the rest obtained from reference TRBV29-1 and TRBJ1-2, is as follows: SAVISQKPSRDICQRGTSLTIQCQVDSQVTMMFWYRQQPGQSLTLIATANQGSEATYESGFVIDKFPISRPNLTFSTLTVSNMSPEDSSIYLCSVGGHGYTFGSGTRLTVV.

V usage is TRBV6-6 and J usage is TRBJ1-1; D uncertain. The ends were cut back, 9 bases at V and 5 bases at J, with 16 bases in the middle. CDR3 size: 13 residues. CDR1 MNHNY and CDR2 SVGAGI come from the germline V gene (reference sequence). For the CDR3, the DNA is TGTGCCAGTCATACAGCCTTAGGGACTGAAGCTTTCTTT. It specifies CASHTALGTEAFF.

This clonotype was counted at least ten times. The chain uses TRBV29-1 and TRBJ2-1; 10 bases are a match to TRBD1. J was trimmed by 3 bases and V by 5 bases; bases with no gene match: 4. The CDR3 loop spans 14 amino acids. Looked up from germline, CDR1 is SQVTM and CDR2 is ANQGSEA. CDR3: CSVLGQGVYNEQFF. The CDR3 coding sequence is TGCAGCGTTCTAGGACAGGGGGTCTACAATGAGCAGTTCTTC.

This clonotype was recorded a few times. The rearrangement joins TRBV14 to TRBJ2-5, with D perhaps being TRBD1 or TRBD2 (5 bases each). V was shortened by 4 bases and J by 5 bases, with 17 bases between the two germline ends. The CDR3 totals 15 residues. CDR1 is SGHDN, CDR2 FVKESK, per germline. The CDR3 coding sequence is TGTGCCAGCAGCCCGTTCCAAGGGACGTCGGAGACCCAGTACTTC. Protein: CASSPFQGTSETQYF. Supplemented by reference TRBV14 and TRBJ2-5, the full variable domain reads EAGVTQFPSHSVIEKGQTVTLRCDPISGHDNLYWYRRVMGKEIKFLLHFVKESKQDESGMPNNRFLAERTGGTYSTLKVQPAELEDSGVYFCASSPFQGTSETQYFGPGTRLLVL.

This clonotype was counted a few times. The chain is built from TRBV28 and TRBJ1-4; tentative D call: TRBD1 (5 bases). Looked up from germline, CDR1 is MDHEN and CDR2 is SYDVKM. The CDR3 contains 14 residues. Trimming left V 5 bases short and J 4 bases short, with 11 bases between. CDR3 region: CASSRDSFNEKLFF. In DNA form, the CDR3 reads TGTGCCAGCAGTCGCGACAGTTTTAATGAAAAACTGTTTTTT.

The DNA of the CDR3 is TGCAGCGTTGCGCCTAGCGGGATCTACGAGCAGTACTTC. It specifies CSVAPSGIYEQYF. V and J are TRBV29-1 and TRBJ2-7; 9 bases agree with TRBD2. Germline V gives CDR1 SQVTM, CDR2 ANQGSEA. CDR3 length: 13 residues. J gave up 3 bases and V 4 bases, and 4 bases lay outside the gene matches.

This clonotype showed up just a few times. This sequence joins TRBV27 and TRBJ1-2; 9 nucleotides agree with TRBD1. V shed 5 bases and J 9 bases; nucleotides not matched to a gene: 10. Per the germline V gene, CDR1 is MNHEY and CDR2 is SMNVEV (reference sequence). There are 14 residues in the CDR3. CDR3 nucleotides: TGTGCCAGCAGTCCCCTAGGGACAGGGCAGAGCTACACCTTC. This gives the protein CASSPLGTGQSYTF.

This clonotype was seen a few times. The chain has TRBV6-5 and TRBJ1-6, with a tentative D call TRBD1 (5 bases). This CDR3 has 15 amino acids. The V gene lost 2 bases and the J gene lost 6 bases, with 11 bases spanning the gap. Per germline, CDR1 MNHEY and CDR2 SVGAGI. The CDR3, as DNA: TGTGCCAGCAGTTACGGGGGACTGGGTAATTCACCCCTCCACTTT. It specifies CASSYGGLGNSPLHF.

This clonotype occurred many times. This chain links TRBV6-2 or TRBV6-3 with TRBJ2-7; D not certain. The V end was cut by 3 bases, the J end by 1 base, with 19 bases between. The CDR3 extends over 17 amino acids. Germline V lookup: CDR1 MNHEY, CDR2 SVGEGT. CDR3: CASSYIPRPVPSYEQYF. CDR3 nucleotides: TGTGCCAGCAGTTATATTCCCAGGCCAGTTCCTTCCTACGAGCAGTACTTC.

This clonotype appeared many times. This chain links TRBV28 with TRBJ1-6, with TRBD1 identical over 7 bases. The V gene end was trimmed by 5 bases and the J gene end by 0 bases; junction bases not matched to a gene: 13. The CDR3 consists of 19 residues. CDR1 is MDHEN, CDR2 SYDVKM, per germline. The CDR3 sequence is CASSQFLGRDSSYNSPLHF. The CDR3, as DNA: TGTGCCAGCAGTCAGTTTCTTGGGCGGGACAGCTCCTATAATTCACCCCTCCACTTT.

This clonotype was detected ten times or more. This rearrangement joins TRBV12-3 or TRBV12-4 to TRBJ1-1; 11 positions agree with TRBD1. The ends lost 3 bases at V and 8 bases at J; junction bases unmatched: 8. This CDR3 spans 15 amino acids. The DNA of the CDR3 is TGTGCCAGCAGTTTCTCCGGGACAGGGGGTAAGGAAGCTTTCTTT. It is translated as CASSFSGTGGKEAFF.

This clonotype appeared a few times. The CDR3 nucleotides are TGCAGCACGGAATGGGTGGAAGATACGCAGTATTTT. It specifies CSTEWVEDTQYF. V and J are TRBV29-1 and TRBJ2-3, with no clear D. The CDR3 loop spans 12 amino acids. Germline CDR1 reads SQVTM; CDR2 reads ANQGSEA. Trimming removed 8 bases at V and 5 bases at J, with 14 bases between.